The 13 T cell receptor beta chains presented below share a single source sample, sequenced in a study of cytomegalovirus exposure and HLA in healthy donors. Amplification used 60 Vbeta primers and 13 Jbeta primers. TCRdb keeps only in-frame clones here, not all; method: immunoSEQ multiplex PCR. This sample's clone table lists some 75,000 clones. Sequenced: PBMCs. These receptors were taken from a middle-aged man in good health and CMV-seronegative.

The chain recombines TRBV6-5 with TRBJ1-3, with D unresolved. V lost 0 bases, J lost 0 bases, and 6 bases lay in between. CDR1 is MNHEY and CDR2 is SVGAGI in the germline V gene. The CDR3 sequence is 15 residues long. Here the CDR3 reads CASSYSSSSGNTIYF. The CDR3 nucleotides read TGTGCCAGCAGTTACTCATCCAGCTCTGGAAACACCATATATTTT.

This chain connects TRBV29-1 to TRBJ2-5; 11 bases line up with TRBD2. V dropped 7 bases and J dropped 2; count of bases not matched to a gene: 6. The length of the CDR3 is 14 residues. Germline CDR1 is SQVTM and CDR2 is ANQGSEA. CDR3 protein: CSARTSGQQETQYF. The CDR3 DNA follows: TGCAGCGCAAGGACTAGCGGGCAGCAAGAGACCCAGTACTTC.

The chain is built from TRBV11-3 and TRBJ2-3, with TRBD1 as a possible D gene (5 bases). The germline V and J ends were trimmed by 0 bases and 4 bases, with 11 bases remaining between them. Germline CDR1 is SGHNT and CDR2 is YENEEA. This CDR3 is built from 15 residues. For the CDR3, the DNA is TGTGCCAGCAGCTTAGATCCGACAGCTTCAGATACGCAGTATTTT. Amino acids: CASSLDPTASDTQYF.

This chain links TRBV5-5 with TRBJ2-1, with TRBD2 identical over 9 bases. V lost 2 bases, J lost 7 bases, and 4 bases stayed unmatched. Germline V gene data show CDR1 as SGHKS and CDR2 as YYEKEE (reference sequence). The CDR3 length is 14 residues. CDR3: CASSFLAGPNEQFF. The CDR3 DNA is TGTGCCAGCAGCTTCCTAGCGGGACCTAATGAGCAGTTCTTC. Supplemented by reference TRBV5-5 and TRBJ2-1, the full variable domain reads DAGVTQSPTHLIKTRGQQVTLRCSPISGHKSVSWYQQVLGQGPQFIFQYYEKEERGRGNFPDRFSARQFPNYSSELNVNALLLGDSALYLCASSFLAGPNEQFFGPGTRLTVL.

The chain uses TRBV5-1 and TRBJ2-7, with D perhaps matching TRBD2 (7 bases). V was trimmed by 0 bases and J by 5 bases, leaving 15 bases between them. Per the germline V gene, CDR1 is SGHRS and CDR2 is YFSETQ. This CDR3 comprises 15 residues. Here the CDR3 reads CASSLAGGGGNEQYF. CDR3 DNA sequence: TGCGCCAGCAGCTTGGCCGGAGGGGGGGGCAACGAGCAGTACTTC.

J is TRBJ2-3 and V is TRBV27; TRBD2 matches 7 bases. Per germline, CDR1 MNHEY and CDR2 SMNVEV (reference sequence). The V and J ends lost 1 base and 2 bases, in that order; junction bases with no gene match: 6. This CDR3 contains 16 residues. The CDR3 sequence: CASSLLGLAVTDTQYF. CDR3 nucleotides: TGTGCCAGCAGTTTATTAGGCCTAGCGGTCACAGATACGCAGTATTTT.

On this clone itself: Other DNA sequences of this sample code for an identical CDR3. This sequence joins TRBV11-2 and TRBJ2-7; 10 nucleotides match TRBD2. CDR1 is SGHAT, CDR2 FQNNGV, per germline. Trimming removed 5 bases from V and 2 bases from J; junction bases left unmatched: 6. The CDR3 extends over 15 amino acids. DNA of the CDR3: TGTGCCAGCAGCCTAGGACTAGCGGCGACCTACGAGCAGTACTTC. It is translated as CASSLGLAATYEQYF.

CDR3 in amino acids: CASSPGGLSGNTIYF. In DNA form, the CDR3 reads TGTGCCAGCAGCCCCGGGGGACTCTCTGGAAACACCATATATTTT. V gene TRBV4-2 combines with J gene TRBJ1-3, with D possibly TRBD1 on 5 matching bases. The CDR3 has 15 amino acids. V dropped 4 bases and J dropped 0 bases, with 10 bases sitting between them. Germline V lookup: CDR1 LGHNA, CDR2 YNFKEQ.

The CDR3 region is CASSYYGTGGTGELFF. CDR3 coding DNA: TGTGCCAGCAGCTATTACGGGACAGGGGGCACCGGGGAGCTGTTTTTT. This chain connects TRBV5-8 to TRBJ2-2, with 11 bases matching TRBD1. J gave up 4 bases and V 3 bases, and 5 bases lay outside the gene matches. Germline lookup yields CDR1 SGHTS and CDR2 YDEGEE. This CDR3 is 16 amino acids long. The full variable domain, its missing parts supplied by reference TRBV5-8 and TRBJ2-2, is EAGVTQSPTHLIKTRGQQATLRCSPISGHTSVYWYQQALGLGLQFLLWYDEGEERNRGNFPPRFSGRQFPNYSSELNVNALELEDSALYLCASSYYGTGGTGELFFGEGSRLTVL.

V is TRBV4-1 and J is TRBJ2-7; 8 nucleotides match TRBD1. V shed 1 base and J 8 bases; nucleotides not matched to a gene: 1. Germline CDR1 and CDR2: MGHRA and YSYEKL. There are 12 residues in the CDR3. The CDR3 region is CASSQGTGKQYF. In DNA, the CDR3 is TGCGCCAGCAGCCAAGGGACAGGGAAGCAGTACTTC.

V gene TRBV15 combines with J gene TRBJ1-5; D not certain. Germline V gives CDR1 LNHNV, CDR2 YYDKDF (reference sequence). The CDR3 has 13 residues. Trimming took off 0 bases at V and 4 bases at J, with 4 bases between the two ends. The CDR3 here is CATSRDRNQPQHF. The DNA for the CDR3 is TGTGCCACCAGCAGAGACCGGAATCAGCCCCAGCATTTT.

V usage is TRBV6-5 and J usage is TRBJ2-7, with D tentatively TRBD2 (5 bases). This CDR3 contains 13 residues. Trimming cost V 7 bases and J 0 bases, with 10 bases left between them. CDR1 is MNHEY, CDR2 SVGAGI, per germline. CDR3 nucleotide sequence: TGTGCCAGCAACGGGGTATACTCCTACGAGCAGTACTTC. Translated, it gives CASNGVYSYEQYF.

The chain is built from TRBV2 and TRBJ2-2; 7 bases are shared with TRBD2. Germline CDR1 and CDR2: SNHLY and FYNNEI. The CDR3 is 14 residues long. The junction had 11 bases not matched to a gene; V was cut back by 10 bases and J by 6 bases. The CDR3 bases are TGTGCCATCAGGGAGGGGAATCAAGCCGGGGAGCTGTTTTTT. This gives the protein CAIREGNQAGELFF.